This T cell receptor (beta chain) was recovered during a study of control samples from healthy donors and cancer patients. Profiling relied on immunoSEQ multiplex PCR, and the TCRdb table lists in-frame clones only, not all of them. The table has over 75,000 clones, around 80% seen once. V lost 2 bases and J lost 5; bases outside the gene matches: 5. Germline CDR1 is LNHNV and CDR2 is YYDKDF (reference sequence). The CDR3 covers 15 residues. The rearrangement joins TRBV15 to TRBJ2-1; TRBD2 agrees at 8 bases. The sample taken for sequencing was blood. This sequence originates from a man aged 55 to 70 in good health. The CDR3 DNA reads TGTGCCACCAGCAGATTTAGCGGGACAAACAATGAGCAGTTCTTC. It encodes CATSRFSGTNNEQFF.